This entry features one TCR beta chain sequence. These data are taken from a study of blood T cell repertoires in COVID-19. Libraries were prepared by immunoSEQ multiplex PCR; TCRdb keeps only in-frame clonotypes and omits some of them. This table holds 250,000 to 350,000 clones, 65% to 85% found once. The TCR was taken from a woman between 45 and 60 years old with acute or convalescent COVID-19. The sample comprised peripheral blood.

The DNA for the CDR3 is TGTGCCAGCAGCTTAAGCGGGAGGGTTCAAGAGACCCAGTACTTC. The encoded protein is CASSLSGRVQETQYF. The chain recombines TRBV7-3 with TRBJ2-5; 9 nucleotides align to TRBD2. J was trimmed by 2 bases and V by 1 base; bases with no gene match: 2. The CDR3 totals 15 residues. CDR1 and CDR2 (germline): SGHTA, FQGTGA.